This TCR beta chain was sequenced in a study of blood T cell repertoires in COVID-19. Overall study: Donors in the United States, Italy and Spain gave samples during acute or convalescent COVID-19.

Generated by immunoSEQ multiplex PCR, the TCRdb table keeps only in-frame clones and is missing some. Of 300,000 to 350,000 clones in the sample, about 90% were seen once. Per the germline V gene, CDR1 is SGHAT and CDR2 is FQNNGV. The CDR3 has 15 amino acids. Trimming cost V 5 bases and J 6 bases; bases outside gene matches: 9. The rearrangement uses TRBV11-2 and TRBJ2-1, with 8 bases lining up with TRBD1. The source is a young woman who had recovered from COVID-19. The sequenced sample consisted of PBMCs or T cells enriched from blood (not recorded which). CDR3 coding DNA: TGTGCCAGCAGCGGTCGGACAGGGTCAGGCAATGAGCAGTTCTTC. Translating gives CASSGRTGSGNEQFF.